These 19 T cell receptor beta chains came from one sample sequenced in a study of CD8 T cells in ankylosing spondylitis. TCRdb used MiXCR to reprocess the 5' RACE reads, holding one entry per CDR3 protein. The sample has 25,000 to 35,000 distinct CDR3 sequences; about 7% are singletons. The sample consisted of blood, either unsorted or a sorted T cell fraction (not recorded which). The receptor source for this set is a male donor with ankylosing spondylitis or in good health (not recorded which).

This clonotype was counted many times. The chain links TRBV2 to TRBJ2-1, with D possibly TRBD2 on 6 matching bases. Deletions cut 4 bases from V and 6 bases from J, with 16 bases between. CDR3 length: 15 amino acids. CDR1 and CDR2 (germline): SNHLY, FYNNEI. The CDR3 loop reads CASSVEAGSGNEQFF. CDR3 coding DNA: TGTGCCAGCAGTGTAGAGGCCGGGAGCGGCAATGAGCAGTTCTTC.

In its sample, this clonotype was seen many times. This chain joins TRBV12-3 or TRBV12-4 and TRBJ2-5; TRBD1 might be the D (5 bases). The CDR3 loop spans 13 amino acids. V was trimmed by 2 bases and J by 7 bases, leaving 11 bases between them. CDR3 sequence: CASSLRTPPTQYF. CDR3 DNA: TGTGCCAGCAGTTTAAGGACACCGCCGACCCAGTACTTC.

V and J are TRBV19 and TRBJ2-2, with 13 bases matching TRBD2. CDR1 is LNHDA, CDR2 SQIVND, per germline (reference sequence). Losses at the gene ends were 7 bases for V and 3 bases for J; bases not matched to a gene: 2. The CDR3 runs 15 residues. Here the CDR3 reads CASITSGRDTGELFF. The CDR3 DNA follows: TGTGCCAGTATAACTAGCGGGAGGGACACCGGGGAGCTGTTTTTT.

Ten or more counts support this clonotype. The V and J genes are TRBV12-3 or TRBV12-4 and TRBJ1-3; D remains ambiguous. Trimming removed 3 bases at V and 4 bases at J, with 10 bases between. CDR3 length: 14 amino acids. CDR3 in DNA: TGTGCCAGCAGTTTCACCTCAGGCGGAAACACCATATATTTT. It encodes CASSFTSGGNTIYF.

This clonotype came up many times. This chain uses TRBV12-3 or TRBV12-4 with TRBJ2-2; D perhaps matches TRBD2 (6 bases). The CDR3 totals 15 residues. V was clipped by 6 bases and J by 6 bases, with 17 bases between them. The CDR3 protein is CASSPGRRASGELFF. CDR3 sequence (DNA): TGTGCCAGCAGCCCCGGACGGAGGGCTTCCGGGGAGCTGTTTTTT.

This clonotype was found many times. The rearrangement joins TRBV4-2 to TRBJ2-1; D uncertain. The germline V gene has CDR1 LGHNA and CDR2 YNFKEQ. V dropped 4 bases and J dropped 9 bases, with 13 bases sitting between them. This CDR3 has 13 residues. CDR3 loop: CASSLGLRLEQFF. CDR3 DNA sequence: TGTGCCAGCAGCCTCGGTCTGCGGCTTGAGCAGTTCTTC.

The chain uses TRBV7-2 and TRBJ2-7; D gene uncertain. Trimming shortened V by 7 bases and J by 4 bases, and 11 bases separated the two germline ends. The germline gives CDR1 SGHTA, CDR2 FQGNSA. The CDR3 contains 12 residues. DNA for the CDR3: TGTGCCAGCACCTTGGACCAGTACGAGCAGTACTTC. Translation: CASTLDQYEQYF.

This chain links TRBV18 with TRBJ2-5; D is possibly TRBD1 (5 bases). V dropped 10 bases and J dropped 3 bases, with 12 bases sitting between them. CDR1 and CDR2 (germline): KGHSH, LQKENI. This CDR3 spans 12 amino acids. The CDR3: CANSPREETQYF. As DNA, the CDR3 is TGTGCCAACTCCCCCAGGGAAGAGACCCAGTACTTC.

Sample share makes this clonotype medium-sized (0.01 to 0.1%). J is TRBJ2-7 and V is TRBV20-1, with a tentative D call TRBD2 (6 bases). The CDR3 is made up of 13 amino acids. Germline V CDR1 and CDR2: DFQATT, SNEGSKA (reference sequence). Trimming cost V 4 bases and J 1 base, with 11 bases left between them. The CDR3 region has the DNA TGCAGTGCTAAGCTCGGGAGTTCCTACGAGCAGTACTTC. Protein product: CSAKLGSSYEQYF.

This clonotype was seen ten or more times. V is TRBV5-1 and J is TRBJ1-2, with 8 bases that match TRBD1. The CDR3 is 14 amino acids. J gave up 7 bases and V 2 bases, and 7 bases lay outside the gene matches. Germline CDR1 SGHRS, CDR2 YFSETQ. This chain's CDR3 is CASSLDRGRTGYTF. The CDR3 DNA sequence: TGCGCCAGCAGCTTAGACAGGGGTAGGACTGGCTACACCTTC. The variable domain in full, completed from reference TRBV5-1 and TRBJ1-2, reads KAGVTQTPRYLIKTRGQQVTLSCSPISGHRSVSWYQQTPGQGLQFLFEYFSETQRNKGNFPGRFSGRQFSNSRSEMNVSTLELGDSALYLCASSLDRGRTGYTFGSGTRLTVV.

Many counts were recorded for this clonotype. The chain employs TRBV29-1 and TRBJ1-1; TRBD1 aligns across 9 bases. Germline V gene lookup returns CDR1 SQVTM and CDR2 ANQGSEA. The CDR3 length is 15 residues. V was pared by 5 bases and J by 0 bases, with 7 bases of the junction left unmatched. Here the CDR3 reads CSVHDRGGVNTEAFF. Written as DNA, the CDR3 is TGCAGCGTTCACGACAGGGGGGGAGTGAACACTGAAGCTTTCTTT.

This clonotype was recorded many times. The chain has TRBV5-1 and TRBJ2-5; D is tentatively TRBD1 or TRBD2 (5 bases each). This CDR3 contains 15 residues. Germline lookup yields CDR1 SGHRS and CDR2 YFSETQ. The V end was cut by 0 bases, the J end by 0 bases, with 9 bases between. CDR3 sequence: CASSLEGRNQETQYF. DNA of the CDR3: TGCGCCAGCAGCTTGGAGGGACGGAACCAAGAGACCCAGTACTTC. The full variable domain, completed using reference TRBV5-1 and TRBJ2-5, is KAGVTQTPRYLIKTRGQQVTLSCSPISGHRSVSWYQQTPGQGLQFLFEYFSETQRNKGNFPGRFSGRQFSNSRSEMNVSTLELGDSALYLCASSLEGRNQETQYFGPGTRLLVL.

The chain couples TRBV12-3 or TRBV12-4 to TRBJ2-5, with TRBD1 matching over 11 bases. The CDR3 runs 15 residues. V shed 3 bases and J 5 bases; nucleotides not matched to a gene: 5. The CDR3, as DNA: TGTGCCAGCAGTTTCCGGACAGGGGGCGGGGAGACCCAGTACTTC. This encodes CASSFRTGGGETQYF.

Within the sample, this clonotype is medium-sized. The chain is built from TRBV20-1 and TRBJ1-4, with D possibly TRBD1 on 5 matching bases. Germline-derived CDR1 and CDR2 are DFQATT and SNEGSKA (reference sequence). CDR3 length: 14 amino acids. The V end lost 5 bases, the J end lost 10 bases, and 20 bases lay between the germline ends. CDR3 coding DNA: TGCAGTGCTGTCCAGGGTCAAGTGGGTGGAAAACTGTTTTTT. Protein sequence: CSAVQGQVGGKLFF.

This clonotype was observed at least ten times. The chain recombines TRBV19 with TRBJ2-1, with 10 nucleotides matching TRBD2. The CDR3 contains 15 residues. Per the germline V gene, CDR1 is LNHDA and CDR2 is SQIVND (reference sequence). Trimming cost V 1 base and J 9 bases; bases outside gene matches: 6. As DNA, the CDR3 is TGTGCCAGTAGTATAGTGAGGACTAGCGGCGGTGAGCAGTTCTTC. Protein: CASSIVRTSGGEQFF.

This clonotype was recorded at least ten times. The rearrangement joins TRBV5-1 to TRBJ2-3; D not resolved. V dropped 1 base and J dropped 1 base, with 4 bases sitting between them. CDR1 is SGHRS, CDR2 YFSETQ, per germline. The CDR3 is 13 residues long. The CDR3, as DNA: TGCGCCAGCAGCTTGAGTGGCACAGATACGCAGTATTTT. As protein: CASSLSGTDTQYF.

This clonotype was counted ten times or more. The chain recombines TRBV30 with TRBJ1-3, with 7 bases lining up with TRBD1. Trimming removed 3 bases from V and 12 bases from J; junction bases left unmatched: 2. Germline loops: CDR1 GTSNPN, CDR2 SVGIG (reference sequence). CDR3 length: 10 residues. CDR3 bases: TGTGCCTGGAGCCGGGACAGCATATATTTT. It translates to CAWSRDSIYF.

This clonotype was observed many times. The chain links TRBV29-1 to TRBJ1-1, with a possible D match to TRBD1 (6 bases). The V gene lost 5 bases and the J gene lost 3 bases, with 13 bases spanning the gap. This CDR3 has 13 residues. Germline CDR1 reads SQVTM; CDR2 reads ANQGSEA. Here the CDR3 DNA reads TGCAGCGTTTTAGACAGGCTGTACACTGAAGCTTTCTTT. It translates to CSVLDRLYTEAFF.

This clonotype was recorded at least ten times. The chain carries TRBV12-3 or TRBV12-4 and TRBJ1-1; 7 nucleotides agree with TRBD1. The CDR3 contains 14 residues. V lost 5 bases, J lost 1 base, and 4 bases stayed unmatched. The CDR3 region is CASSLGQSNTEAFF. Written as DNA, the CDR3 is TGTGCCAGCAGTCTGGGACAGTCGAACACTGAAGCTTTCTTT.